This T cell receptor beta chain was observed in a study of blood T cell repertoires in COVID-19. Study processing details: Estimated nucleated cell counts came from reference gene primer amplification. TCRdb's table, derived via immunoSEQ multiplex PCR, lists solely in-frame clones and lacks some. D and trimming come from the DNA, and the V and J calls and clone size come from that table. The profile shows some 150,000 clones, about 83% of them singletons. V lost 7 bases, J lost 4 bases, and 10 bases stayed unmatched. Germline V gene sequence: CDR1 MNHNY, CDR2 SVGAGI (reference sequence). The CDR3 totals 16 residues. Followed longitudinally, the Seattle patients had been enrolled during active infection. This clone was picked up one time.

What was sequenced was peripheral blood. The sequence derives from a woman aged 55-69 years with COVID-19, enrolled during active disease. The J gene is TRBJ2-2, the V gene TRBV6-6, with 9 nucleotides matching TRBD2. For the CDR3, the DNA is TGTGCCAGCATCCCGGGACTAGCTTTAGGCACCGGGGAGCTGTTTTTT. It is translated as CASIPGLALGTGELFF.